These 27 T cell receptor beta chains originate from one sample sequenced in a study of T-cell memory formation after mild COVID-19. One entry per CDR3 protein, called by TCRdb with MiXCR from the 5' RACE reads. The sample includes fewer than 650,000 distinct CDR3 sequences, roughly a fifth of them seen just once. Specimen: PBMCs or a T cell subset sorted from them (not recorded which). These receptors came from an adult woman who had mild COVID-19 (a few samples of this study predate the infection). Cell type and time point are not known.

The CDR3 sequence: CATSRGGASNTGELFF. The CDR3 DNA sequence: TGTGCCACCAGCAGAGGGGGGGCCTCGAACACCGGGGAGCTGTTTTTT. The chain combines TRBV15 with TRBJ2-2, with D perhaps matching TRBD1 or TRBD2 (6 bases each). V lost 1 base and J lost 0, with 9 bases in between. The CDR3 contains 16 residues. The germline V gene encodes CDR1 LNHNV and CDR2 YYDKDF (reference sequence).

J is TRBJ1-5 and V is TRBV3-1; D is undetermined. From germline, CDR1 is LGHDT and CDR2 YNNKEL (reference sequence). The germline V and J ends were trimmed by 0 bases and 6 bases, with 9 bases remaining between them. CDR3 size: 14 residues. The CDR3 region has the DNA TGTGCCAGCAGCCAAGAGCAACGAGGTCAGCCCCAGCATTTT. Its translation is CASSQEQRGQPQHF.

V and J are TRBV3-1 and TRBJ2-1; 16 positions match TRBD2. This CDR3 region has 17 residues. After removal of 4 bases from V and 9 bases from J, the junction contained 9 bases not matched to a gene. CDR1 and CDR2 (germline): LGHDT, YNNKEL (reference sequence). CDR3 region: CASSRTGTSGRAIEQFF. The DNA of the CDR3 is TGTGCCAGCAGCCGGACCGGGACTAGCGGGAGGGCCATTGAGCAGTTCTTC.

This clonotype was recorded many times. Compared with germline, one end of the junction differs, possibly owing to a read error. The rearrangement links TRBV27 to TRBJ2-5, with D possibly TRBD2 on 6 matching bases. The germline V gene has CDR1 MNHEY and CDR2 SMNVEV (reference sequence). This CDR3 contains 13 residues. The CDR3 protein is CASSFGTQETQYF. CDR3 sequence (DNA): TGCGCCAGCAGCTTTGGGACTCAAGAGACCCAGTACTTC.

This clonotype was detected a few times. This chain links TRBV5-1 with TRBJ2-5; possible D gene TRBD2, 6 bases. This CDR3 is 17 amino acids long. The ends were cut back, 0 bases at V and 2 bases at J, with 17 bases in the middle. Germline values: CDR1 SGHRS, CDR2 YFSETQ. The chain's CDR3 is CASSLGGSTAGQETQYF. The CDR3 nucleotides are TGCGCCAGCAGCTTGGGCGGCAGCACCGCGGGACAAGAGACCCAGTACTTC. The variable domain in full, with the rest retrieved from reference TRBV5-1 and TRBJ2-5, is KAGVTQTPRYLIKTRGQQVTLSCSPISGHRSVSWYQQTPGQGLQFLFEYFSETQRNKGNFPGRFSGRQFSNSRSEMNVSTLELGDSALYLCASSLGGSTAGQETQYFGPGTRLLVL.

The CDR3 bases are TGTGCCAGCAGCCAAATAGGTTCCTACGAGCAGTACTTC. It specifies CASSQIGSYEQYF. The chain employs TRBV14 and TRBJ2-7; D is uncertain. V lost 2 bases and J 1 base, leaving 6 bases between the germline ends. Germline loops: CDR1 SGHDN, CDR2 FVKESK. The CDR3 has 13 amino acids.

The table lists this clonotype with a few counts. The V gene is TRBV4-1, the J gene TRBJ2-5; D might be TRBD2 (5 bases). CDR1 is MGHRA and CDR2 is YSYEKL in the germline V gene. This CDR3 spans 14 amino acids. V gave up 1 base and J gave up 5 bases, with 11 bases separating them. CDR3 sequence: CASSQVALVETQYF. The CDR3 region has the DNA TGCGCCAGCAGCCAAGTTGCACTAGTGGAGACCCAGTACTTC.

This clonotype was counted between two and nine times. The chain couples TRBV6-7 to TRBJ2-1; the D gene is possibly TRBD2 (5 bases). TRBV6-7 is designated an ORF whose function remains uncertain. This CDR3 spans 15 amino acids. Trimming pared 6 bases from V and 8 bases from J, leaving 20 bases between. The CDR3 region has the DNA TGTGCCAGCAGCGCCCTTGGAGGCGGAGTCGATGAGCAGTTCTTC. Its translation: CASSALGGGVDEQFF.

This chain uses TRBV7-2 with TRBJ2-3; TRBD2 agrees at 7 bases. After removal of 5 bases from V and 0 bases from J, the junction contained 5 bases not matched to a gene. CDR3 length: 15 amino acids. The germline V gene encodes CDR1 SGHTA and CDR2 FQGNSA. The CDR3 DNA reads TGTGCCAGCAGCACAGCGGGATCTAGCACAGATACGCAGTATTTT. The encoded protein is CASSTAGSSTDTQYF.

This clonotype has a handful of counts. The chain employs TRBV6-5 and TRBJ2-6; 8 nucleotides match TRBD1. The CDR3 totals 16 residues. The V gene end was trimmed by 5 bases and the J gene end by 2 bases; junction bases not matched to a gene: 5. Per the germline V gene, CDR1 is MNHEY and CDR2 is SVGAGI. CDR3 coding DNA: TGTGCCAGCAGTCTGAGGACAGGGACTGGGGCCAACGTCCTGACTTTC. Encoded protein: CASSLRTGTGANVLTF.

This chain uses TRBV30 with TRBJ2-3; tentative D call: TRBD2 (5 bases). This CDR3 is 15 amino acids long. Germline V gene data show CDR1 as GTSNPN and CDR2 as SVGIG (reference sequence). The V end lost 0 bases, the J end lost 2 bases, and 12 bases lay between the germline ends. Here the CDR3 reads CAWSVRSGYTDTQYF. CDR3 bases: TGTGCCTGGAGTGTAAGGAGCGGCTACACAGATACGCAGTATTTT.

This chain connects TRBV20-1 to TRBJ2-1; 13 bases align to TRBD2. Germline V lookup: CDR1 DFQATT, CDR2 SNEGSKA (reference sequence). V lost 5 bases and J lost 0; bases outside the gene matches: 19. The CDR3 totals 21 residues. The CDR3 DNA follows: TGCAGTGCTGGCCATCGGCAAGGGGGACTAGCGGGACTGAGCTCCTACAATGAGCAGTTCTTC. This codes for CSAGHRQGGLAGLSSYNEQFF.

This clonotype was counted between two and nine times. The chain joins TRBV18 to TRBJ2-7, with D perhaps assigned TRBD1 or TRBD2 (5 bases each). CDR3 length equals 12 residues. Germline V CDR1 and CDR2: KGHSH, LQKENI. Trimming took 3 bases from V and 12 from J, leaving 15 bases between them. The CDR3 reads CASSPDVGDAYF. CDR3 coding DNA: TGTGCCAGCTCACCGGATGTGGGGGACGCGTACTTC. Together with reference TRBV18 and TRBJ2-7, the CDR3 gives the full variable domain: NAGVMQNPRHLVRRRGQEARLRCSPMKGHSHVYWYRQLPEEGLKFMVYLQKENIIDESGMPKERFSAEFPKEGPSILRIQQVVRGDSAAYFCASSPDVGDAYFGPGTRLTVT.

This clonotype has just one count. The chain links TRBV10-3 to TRBJ2-3; 12 bases agree with TRBD1. The CDR3 contains 15 residues. The V segment lost 6 bases and the J segment 4 bases; nucleotides outside the gene matches: 5. Germline V lookup: CDR1 ENHRY, CDR2 SYGVKD. In nucleotides, the CDR3 is TGTGCCATCAGCTGGGGACAGGGGGCCTCAGATACGCAGTATTTT. This gives the protein CAISWGQGASDTQYF.

Here the CDR3 reads CASSFLGQFNEQFF. The CDR3 DNA is TGTGCCAGCAGTTTCTTGGGACAGTTCAATGAGCAGTTCTTC. The J gene is TRBJ2-1, the V gene TRBV6-2 or TRBV6-3; 7 bases agree with TRBD1. This CDR3 region has 14 residues. Germline trimming cut 4 bases from V and 6 bases from J; bases unmatched to any gene: 6. The V gene's germline CDR1 is MNHEY and CDR2 SVGEGT.

This clonotype was observed many times. The chain couples TRBV18 to TRBJ1-2; no definite D call. The CDR3 totals 13 residues. V lost 6 bases, J lost 9 bases, and 17 bases lay in between. Germline CDR1 and CDR2: KGHSH and LQKENI. CDR3 bases: TGTGCCAGCTCTCAGGACGGTGGACTCAGCTACACCTTC. Protein sequence: CASSQDGGLSYTF.

This chain links TRBV5-1 with TRBJ2-1; TRBD2 matches 7 bases. V gave up 1 base and J gave up 7 bases; unmatched junction bases: 8. Germline CDR1 SGHRS, CDR2 YFSETQ. The CDR3 spans 15 residues. The CDR3 here is CASSLTTSEGNEQFF. The CDR3 region has the DNA TGCGCCAGCAGCTTGACAACTAGCGAGGGAAATGAGCAGTTCTTC. Full variable domain (remainder filled in from reference TRBV5-1 and TRBJ2-1): KAGVTQTPRYLIKTRGQQVTLSCSPISGHRSVSWYQQTPGQGLQFLFEYFSETQRNKGNFPGRFSGRQFSNSRSEMNVSTLELGDSALYLCASSLTTSEGNEQFFGPGTRLTVL.

This clonotype was counted between two and nine times. The chain joins TRBV15 to TRBJ2-3, with D possibly TRBD1 on 5 matching bases. V gave up 0 bases and J gave up 3 bases, with 16 bases separating them. The CDR3 covers 17 residues. Per the germline V gene, CDR1 is LNHNV and CDR2 is YYDKDF (reference sequence). CDR3 sequence (DNA): TGTGCCACCAGCAGAGAAATTGTCACAGGTCGAACAGATACGCAGTATTTT. This sequence encodes CATSREIVTGRTDTQYF.

The V call is TRBV20-1, the J call TRBJ1-1; TRBD1 might be the D (5 bases). CDR3 length equals 15 residues. Germline-derived CDR1 and CDR2 are DFQATT and SNEGSKA (reference sequence). The V gene lost 6 bases and the J gene lost 6 bases, with 23 bases spanning the gap. In nucleotides, the CDR3 is TGCAGTGCATTCCCCGGCAATGACAGAAACCCTGAAGCTTTCTTT. This codes for CSAFPGNDRNPEAFF.

Concerning this clonotype: A much larger clone differs by one base, so this may be a read error. CDR3 amino acids: CATSDPTGTWELFF. The CDR3, as DNA: TGTGCCACCAGTGATCCAACAGGCACCTGGGAGCTGTTTTTT. The chain is built from TRBV24-1 and TRBJ2-2, with D perhaps TRBD1 (5 bases). This CDR3 has 14 residues. CDR1 KGHDR and CDR2 SFDVKD come from the germline V gene.

The chain combines TRBV4-1 with TRBJ2-1, with TRBD2 matching over 10 bases. The CDR3 covers 17 residues. The germline gives CDR1 MGHRA, CDR2 YSYEKL. V was clipped by 2 bases and J by 5 bases; unmatched bases: 9. The CDR3 loop is CASSQPKTGTSDNEQFF. For the CDR3, the DNA is TGCGCCAGCAGCCAACCGAAAACCGGGACTAGCGACAATGAGCAGTTCTTC.

This clonotype has a handful of counts. The chain couples TRBV12-3 or TRBV12-4 to TRBJ1-4; the D is unclear. This CDR3 region has 15 residues. V lost 3 bases, J lost 6 bases, and 14 bases lay in between. CDR3 coding DNA: TGTGCCAGCAGTTTTAATTTCGGGGTCGATGAAAAACTGTTTTTT. This gives the protein CASSFNFGVDEKLFF.

This clonotype turned up a few times. The CDR3 DNA is TGTGCCAGCAGTTTAAACCTTAACTATGGCTACACCTTC. This codes for CASSLNLNYGYTF. This chain links TRBV27 with TRBJ1-2; D call uncertain. V shed 2 bases and J shed 1 base, with 5 bases lying between them. The CDR3 consists of 13 residues. Germline CDR1 reads MNHEY; CDR2 reads SMNVEV (reference sequence).

The chain joins TRBV6-6 to TRBJ2-7; 7 nucleotides line up with TRBD2. Germline V gives CDR1 MNHNY, CDR2 SVGAGI (reference sequence). The CDR3 loop spans 14 amino acids. V shed 2 bases and J 1 base; nucleotides not matched to a gene: 2. CDR3: CASSYTGGSYEQYF. CDR3 nucleotides: TGTGCCAGCAGTTACACGGGGGGATCCTACGAGCAGTACTTC.

CDR3: CASSLGPGSSGGTEAFF. The CDR3 bases are TGCGCCAGCAGCTTGGGTCCGGGAAGTTCGGGAGGCACTGAAGCTTTCTTT. The chain couples TRBV5-1 to TRBJ1-1; D is ambiguous. Per germline, CDR1 SGHRS and CDR2 YFSETQ. The ends were cut back, 0 bases at V and 4 bases at J, with 19 bases in the middle. This CDR3 has 17 residues.

This clonotype was recorded a few times. CDR3 region: CASSLASNTGELFF. In DNA form, the CDR3 reads TGTGCCAGCAGTTTAGCCTCTAACACCGGGGAGCTGTTTTTT. The V and J genes are TRBV12-3 or TRBV12-4 and TRBJ2-2; D is uncertain. With 0 bases removed from V and 2 bases from J, the gap between germline ends came to 4 bases. The CDR3 has 14 residues.

By share of the sample, this clonotype is medium-sized (0.01 to 0.1%). This chain joins TRBV20-1 and TRBJ2-7, with 7 bases that match TRBD1. The trim removed 0 bases at V and 5 bases at J, leaving 7 bases unmatched. CDR1 is DFQATT, CDR2 SNEGSKA, per germline (reference sequence). The CDR3 extends over 14 amino acids. CDR3 in DNA: TGCAGTGCTAGAGATCCGGGACAGCTCCACGAGCAGTACTTC. Its protein is CSARDPGQLHEQYF.